The 32 T cell receptor beta chains presented below share a single source sample, sequenced in a study of T-cell memory formation after mild COVID-19. TCRdb recomputed calls from the 5' RACE reads with MiXCR, one row per CDR3 protein. The data contain about 340,000 distinct CDR3 sequences, 13% to 15% of them singletons. Sequenced material: PBMCs or a T cell subset sorted from them (not recorded which). The receptors derive from a man between 18 and 35 years old who had mild COVID-19 (a few samples of this study predate the infection). Cell type and time point are not known.

The chain recombines TRBV12-3 or TRBV12-4 with TRBJ2-7; the D is unclear. With 4 bases removed from V and 2 bases from J, the gap between germline ends came to 9 bases. The CDR3 contains 13 residues. The CDR3 loop reads CASSYDTTYEQYF. As DNA, the CDR3 is TGTGCCAGCAGTTATGACACCACCTACGAGCAGTACTTC.

This clonotype was seen many times. This chain uses TRBV25-1 with TRBJ2-3; TRBD2 might be the D (7 bases). Between the trimmed V and J ends, which lost 3 bases and 2 bases, there was a span of 12 bases. CDR1 and CDR2 (germline): MGHDK, SYGVNS. The CDR3 is 15 residues long. The CDR3 coding sequence is TGTGCCAGCAGTGACGGGGGGCAGGTCACAGATACGCAGTATTTT. It translates to CASSDGGQVTDTQYF.

This clonotype was seen a few times. The rearrangement uses TRBV7-9 and TRBJ1-6; no reliable D call. V was shortened by 1 base and J by 9 bases, with 7 bases between the two germline ends. CDR1 is SEHNR and CDR2 is FQNEAQ in the germline V gene (reference sequence). This CDR3 contains 13 residues. Written as DNA, the CDR3 is TGTGCCAGCAGCTTAGAGATGAGTTCACCCCTCCACTTT. Translated: CASSLEMSSPLHF.

This clonotype showed up just a few times. J is TRBJ2-3 and V is TRBV7-3; the D gene is possibly TRBD2 (5 bases). V lost 5 bases to trimming and J lost 3 bases, with 18 bases between them. Germline lookup yields CDR1 SGHTA and CDR2 FQGTGA. The CDR3 is made up of 16 amino acids. CDR3 amino acids: CASSLGLTDGTDTQYF. The CDR3 DNA sequence: TGTGCCAGCAGCCTTGGACTTACCGACGGGACAGATACGCAGTATTTT. Using reference TRBV7-3 and TRBJ2-3 for the parts outside the CDR3, the full variable domain is GAGVSQTPSNKVTEKGKYVELRCDPISGHTALYWYRQSLGQGPEFLIYFQGTGAADDSGLPNDRFFAVRPEGSVSTLKIQRTERGDSAVYLCASSLGLTDGTDTQYFGPGTRLTVL.

This clonotype was counted a few times. The chain carries TRBV2 and TRBJ2-1; possibly TRBD2 for D (5 bases). Trimming shortened V by 8 bases and J by 7 bases, and 24 bases separated the two germline ends. CDR3 length equals 16 residues. Germline V gene lookup returns CDR1 SNHLY and CDR2 FYNNEI. The CDR3 DNA reads TGTGCCAGCCGCCCCCGAGGGAGCTTAGTGGCGAATGAGCAGTTCTTC. Its protein product is CASRPRGSLVANEQFF.

The V gene is TRBV7-9, the J gene TRBJ2-1, with TRBD1 matching 7 bases. The CDR3 length is 15 residues. The trim removed 4 bases at V and 10 bases at J, leaving 13 bases unmatched. Germline V gene sequence: CDR1 SEHNR, CDR2 FQNEAQ (reference sequence). The CDR3 loop reads CASSYPTTGRGEQFF. The CDR3 bases are TGTGCCAGCAGCTACCCAACGACAGGGCGAGGAGAGCAGTTCTTC.

This clonotype was picked up a small number of times. The V call is TRBV12-3 or TRBV12-4, the J call TRBJ1-1; maybe TRBD1 (5 bases). V shed 3 bases and J shed 2 bases, with 10 bases lying between them. The CDR3 loop spans 14 amino acids. The CDR3 DNA is TGTGCCAGCAGTTTCTCCGGGACTAACACTGAAGCTTTCTTT. Translation: CASSFSGTNTEAFF.

The sample holds a few counts of this clonotype. The chain couples TRBV29-1 to TRBJ2-1, with D unclear. Germline V lookup: CDR1 SQVTM, CDR2 ANQGSEA. The CDR3 contains 11 residues. The V gene lost 5 bases and the J gene lost 0 bases, with 2 bases spanning the gap. CDR3 sequence: CSVLSYNEQFF. CDR3 coding DNA: TGCAGCGTTCTCTCCTACAATGAGCAGTTCTTC.

This chain uses TRBV6-2 or TRBV6-3 with TRBJ2-1; D unclear. The CDR3 is made up of 15 amino acids. Germline-derived CDR1 and CDR2 are MNHEY and SVGEGT. The V gene lost 7 bases and the J gene lost 4 bases, with 17 bases spanning the gap. The CDR3 sequence is CASTRRSRPYNEQFF. The CDR3 bases are TGTGCCAGCACCCGCCGGTCTCGCCCATACAATGAGCAGTTCTTC.

In its sample, this clonotype was seen a few times. The chain employs TRBV14 and TRBJ2-5; D might be TRBD2 (5 bases). This CDR3 has 14 residues. Germline CDR1 SGHDN, CDR2 FVKESK. V was trimmed by 3 bases and J by 4 bases, leaving 12 bases between them. The CDR3 reads CASSQYPSTETQYF. In DNA, the CDR3 is TGTGCCAGCAGCCAGTATCCTAGCACAGAGACCCAGTACTTC.

This clonotype was seen repeatedly, ten times or more. This chain joins TRBV29-1 and TRBJ2-4; 7 bases line up with TRBD1. The germline gives CDR1 SQVTM, CDR2 ANQGSEA. The CDR3 loop spans 11 amino acids. The trim removed 6 bases at V and 9 bases at J, leaving 5 bases unmatched. Written as DNA, the CDR3 is TGCAGCGTGAGGGGGCCGGGCATTCAGTACTTC. Protein product: CSVRGPGIQYF.

This clonotype was seen ten or more times. V usage is TRBV11-1 and J usage is TRBJ2-1, with TRBD1 as a possible D gene (5 bases). V lost 1 base and J lost 10, with 8 bases in between. In germline, CDR1 is SGHAT, CDR2 FQDESV (reference sequence). The length of the CDR3 is 12 residues. CDR3 DNA: TGTGCCAGCAGCTTAGACAGGCCCGAGCAGTTCTTC. This translates into CASSLDRPEQFF. The entire variable domain, with the rest obtained from reference TRBV11-1 and TRBJ2-1, is as follows: EAEVAQSPRYKITEKSQAVAFWCDPISGHATLYWYRQILGQGPELLVQFQDESVVDDSQLPKDRFSAERLKGVDSTLKIQPAELGDSAMYLCASSLDRPEQFFGPGTRLTVL.

This clonotype has only a few counts. V and J are TRBV7-9 and TRBJ1-1; no clear D gene. V was shortened by 1 base and J by 1 base, with 10 bases between the two germline ends. Germline CDR1 is SEHNR and CDR2 is FQNEAQ (reference sequence). The CDR3 totals 15 residues. CDR3 protein: CASSLVPSENTEAFF. The CDR3 DNA sequence: TGTGCCAGCAGCTTAGTTCCATCGGAGAACACTGAAGCTTTCTTT.

This clonotype was seen only a few times. The chain recombines TRBV20-1 with TRBJ2-5; D is possibly TRBD1 (6 bases). With 2 bases removed from V and 4 bases from J, the gap between germline ends came to 11 bases. The CDR3 has 13 residues. Germline assignment: CDR1 DFQATT and CDR2 SNEGSKA (reference sequence). The CDR3 protein is CSARQGTRETQYF. CDR3 nucleotides: TGCAGTGCTAGACAGGGGACACGAGAGACCCAGTACTTC.

This chain links TRBV7-8 with TRBJ1-4; 8 bases agree with TRBD1. The germline CDR1 and CDR2 sequences are SGHVS and FQNEAQ. V gave up 10 bases and J gave up 4 bases; unmatched junction bases: 11. The CDR3 covers 15 residues. The CDR3 is CATRTGNGRNEKLFF. CDR3 DNA sequence: TGTGCCACACGGACAGGGAACGGACGTAATGAAAAACTGTTTTTT.

J is TRBJ2-2 and V is TRBV7-2; 8 positions agree with TRBD2. The CDR3 is 16 amino acids. Unmatched junction bases numbered 7, after V lost 5 bases and J lost 2 bases. CDR1 is SGHTA and CDR2 is FQGNSA in the germline V gene. Here the CDR3 DNA reads TGTGCCAGCAGCCCAGACGGGGGGGCTAACACCGGGGAGCTGTTTTTT. It codes for CASSPDGGANTGELFF.

This chain connects TRBV15 to TRBJ1-1; 7 bases line up with TRBD1. The germline CDR1 and CDR2 sequences are LNHNV and YYDKDF (reference sequence). The CDR3 contains 13 residues. V trimming: 8 bases; J trimming: 9 bases; junction bases outside the gene matches: 12. CDR3 in amino acids: CATRFTGALKAFF. CDR3 nucleotide sequence: TGTGCCACCCGATTCACAGGGGCGTTAAAAGCTTTCTTT.

Turning to this clonotype: A much larger clonotype is one base distant, so this may be a read error. This chain joins TRBV6-5 and TRBJ1-1; no definite D call. Germline CDR1 MNHEY, CDR2 SVGAGI. Deletions cut 5 bases from V and 1 base from J, with 8 bases between. This CDR3 is 13 amino acids long. CDR3 nucleotide sequence: TGTGCCAGCAGTGCCGGGAAGAACACTGAAGCTTTCTTT. This encodes CASSAGKNTEAFF.

A few counts support this clonotype. The J gene is TRBJ2-7, the V gene TRBV4-2, with D maybe TRBD1 (5 bases). V dropped 0 bases and J dropped 0 bases, with 9 bases sitting between them. This CDR3 contains 15 residues. The germline V gene has CDR1 LGHNA and CDR2 YNFKEQ. The CDR3 is CASSQDPGHSYEQYF. In nucleotides, the CDR3 is TGTGCCAGCAGCCAAGATCCCGGACACTCCTACGAGCAGTACTTC.

This clonotype has at least ten counts. The rearrangement uses TRBV7-2 and TRBJ1-6; 8 nucleotides agree with TRBD1. The CDR3 totals 15 residues. V was pared by 5 bases and J by 10 bases, with 10 bases of the junction left unmatched. The V gene's germline CDR1 is SGHTA and CDR2 FQGNSA. CDR3 sequence reads: CASSGGGQGRSPLHF. DNA of the CDR3: TGTGCCAGCAGCGGGGGCGGACAGGGCAGATCACCCCTCCACTTT.

This clonotype was counted only a few times. This chain connects TRBV3-1 to TRBJ1-1; possible D gene TRBD1, 5 bases. The CDR3 is 11 amino acids. Germline V lookup: CDR1 LGHDT, CDR2 YNNKEL (reference sequence). V gave up 7 bases and J gave up 6 bases, with 9 bases separating them. In DNA form, the CDR3 reads TGTGCCAGCAATTCAGGGTCTGAAGCTTTCTTT. Protein product: CASNSGSEAFF.

The chain is built from TRBV7-2 and TRBJ1-1; no clear D. Germline CDR1 SGHTA, CDR2 FQGNSA. This CDR3 has 16 residues. Trimming took off 2 bases at V and 4 bases at J, with 17 bases between the two ends. CDR3 coding DNA: TGTGCCAGCAGCTTATTGCCCCCCCTAGAGACCACTGAAGCTTTCTTT. Its translation is CASSLLPPLETTEAFF.

This clonotype has only a few counts. The chain joins TRBV7-2 to TRBJ2-2; 7 bases align to TRBD1. Germline values: CDR1 SGHTA, CDR2 FQGNSA. V was pared by 3 bases and J by 5 bases, with 9 bases of the junction left unmatched. This CDR3 is 16 amino acids long. The chain's CDR3 is CASSFTGTVRTGELFF. CDR3 DNA: TGTGCCAGCAGCTTTACCGGGACAGTACGTACCGGGGAGCTGTTTTTT. The variable domain in full, completed from reference TRBV7-2 and TRBJ2-2, reads GAGVSQSPSNKVTEKGKDVELRCDPISGHTALYWYRQSLGQGLEFLIYFQGNSAPDKSGLPSDRFSAERTGGSVSTLTIQRTQQEDSAVYLCASSFTGTVRTGELFFGEGSRLTVL.

The V gene is TRBV30, the J gene TRBJ2-3, with D perhaps assigned TRBD1 or TRBD2 (5 bases each). V gave up 5 bases and J gave up 6 bases, with 12 bases separating them. Germline V lookup: CDR1 GTSNPN, CDR2 SVGIG (reference sequence). The length of the CDR3 is 12 residues. CDR3 in amino acids: CAWDPGTDTQYF. The CDR3 coding sequence is TGTGCCTGGGACCCAGGGACGGATACGCAGTATTTT.

In its sample, this clonotype was seen many times. This chain uses TRBV20-1 with TRBJ2-2, with a weak D call TRBD1 (6 bases). Trimming left V 5 bases short and J 8 bases short, with 12 bases between. The CDR3 contains 12 residues. CDR1 DFQATT and CDR2 SNEGSKA come from the germline V gene (reference sequence). CDR3 bases: TGCAGTGCTCCCAGGGGATCGGGGGAGCTGTTTTTT. This translates into CSAPRGSGELFF.

This clonotype was observed a few times. The rearrangement uses TRBV6-5 and TRBJ1-1; 9 positions match TRBD1. Per the germline V gene, CDR1 is MNHEY and CDR2 is SVGAGI. This CDR3 has 14 amino acids. The V segment lost 6 bases and the J segment 7 bases; nucleotides outside the gene matches: 9. CDR3 amino acids: CASRTGQGLIEAFF. CDR3 bases: TGTGCCAGCAGAACAGGACAGGGGTTGATTGAAGCTTTCTTT.

This clonotype has just a few counts. The chain links TRBV7-2 to TRBJ2-3, with 9 nucleotides matching TRBD1. Germline values: CDR1 SGHTA, CDR2 FQGNSA. Trimming removed 5 bases from V and 13 bases from J; junction bases left unmatched: 10. CDR3 length equals 13 residues. The CDR3 sequence: CASSPGPGTGKYF. The CDR3 DNA reads as TGTGCCAGCAGCCCGGGACCCGGGACAGGGAAGTATTTT.

This clonotype was seen many times. V gene TRBV11-2 combines with J gene TRBJ2-1; 13 bases are shared with TRBD2. The CDR3 is 15 amino acids. J lost 4 bases, V lost 8 bases, and 5 bases had no gene match. Germline CDR1 is SGHAT and CDR2 is FQNNGV. The CDR3 DNA reads as TGTGCCAGCGGGTCGGGACTAGCGGGGTACAATGAGCAGTTCTTC. Translation gives CASGSGLAGYNEQFF.

This clonotype has just a few counts. The J gene is TRBJ2-5, the V gene TRBV28; TRBD1 aligns across 8 bases. CDR1 MDHEN and CDR2 SYDVKM come from the germline V gene. V was clipped by 6 bases and J by 1 base; unmatched bases: 7. There are 15 residues in the CDR3. The CDR3 region is CASRLDRGLQETQYF. Here the CDR3 DNA reads TGTGCCAGCAGGCTAGACAGGGGCCTCCAAGAGACCCAGTACTTC.

This clonotype was counted a few times. The chain carries TRBV24-1 and TRBJ2-5; unclear D gene. V lost 4 bases and J lost 1, with 12 bases in between. CDR1 and CDR2 (germline): KGHDR, SFDVKD. The CDR3 covers 15 residues. CDR3 protein: CATSDTRAAQETQYF. The CDR3 coding sequence is TGTGCCACCAGTGACACCCGGGCAGCCCAAGAGACCCAGTACTTC.

This clonotype was detected ten times or more. The chain has TRBV24-1 and TRBJ2-3, with unresolved D. With 5 bases removed from V and 9 bases from J, the gap between germline ends came to 14 bases. The CDR3 is 13 residues long. The germline CDR1 and CDR2 sequences are KGHDR and SFDVKD. The CDR3 region is CATSARTPGTQYF. DNA for the CDR3: TGTGCCACCAGTGCGCGGACCCCCGGAACGCAGTATTTT.

In this sample, this clonotype turned up many times. V gene TRBV20-1 combines with J gene TRBJ1-1; no reliable D call. Trimming removed 2 bases from V and 5 bases from J, with 15 bases in between. Germline assignment: CDR1 DFQATT and CDR2 SNEGSKA (reference sequence). The CDR3 covers 14 residues. The CDR3 nucleotides read TGCAGTGCTAGAAGTTCGGTCACCCGAACTGAAGCTTTCTTT. Encoded protein: CSARSSVTRTEAFF.